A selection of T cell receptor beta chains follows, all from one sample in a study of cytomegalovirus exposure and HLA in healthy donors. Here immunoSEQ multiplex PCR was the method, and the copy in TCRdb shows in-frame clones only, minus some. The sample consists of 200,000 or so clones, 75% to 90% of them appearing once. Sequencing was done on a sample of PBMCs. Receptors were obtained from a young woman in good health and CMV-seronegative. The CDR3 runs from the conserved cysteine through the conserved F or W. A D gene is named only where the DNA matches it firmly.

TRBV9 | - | CASSVGPGTSSYEQYF
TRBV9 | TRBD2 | CASSALAGVSYNEQFF
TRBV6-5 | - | CASSYSRATEAFF
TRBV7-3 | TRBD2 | CASSPPGGPADTQYF
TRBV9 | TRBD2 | CAIANNTGTRDFGELFF
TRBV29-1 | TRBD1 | CSVLDRGREQYF
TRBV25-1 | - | CASSDAPLGANVLTF
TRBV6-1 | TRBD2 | CASSEGAGGSVNEQFF
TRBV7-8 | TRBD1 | CASSLPGTGGNNEQFF
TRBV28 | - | CALGPQPQHF
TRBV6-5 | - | CASSYLGIVEQYF
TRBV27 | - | CASREVGNQGTGYTF
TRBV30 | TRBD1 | CAWNLGTDYEQYF
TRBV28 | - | CASSLTVRLGNGYTF
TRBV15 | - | CATSRDPPGYEKLFF
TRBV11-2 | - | CASSSRFVNAYEQYF
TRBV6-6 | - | CASSYSGGAGNTIYF
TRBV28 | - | CASSYATTNYGYTF
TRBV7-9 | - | CASSLVLGSTRNEQFF
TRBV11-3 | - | CASSKNEDTEAFF
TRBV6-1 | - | CASKGILYEQYF
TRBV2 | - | CASAGPGQSAPLHF
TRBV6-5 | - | CASSYSIREKLFF
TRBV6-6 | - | CASSPEGMNTEAFF
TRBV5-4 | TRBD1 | CASSHRRQGATGELFF
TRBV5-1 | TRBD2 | CAGPNPGTSGRNTLLGEQYF
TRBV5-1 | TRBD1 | CASSGRQGNSPLHF
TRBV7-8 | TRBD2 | CASSQNRLAGVAKNIQYF
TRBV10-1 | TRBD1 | CASTKREGGPGQGILRPQETQYF
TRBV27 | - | CASSRTWNSNQPQHF
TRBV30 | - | CAWSVIGTEAFF
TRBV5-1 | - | CASSFYEQYF
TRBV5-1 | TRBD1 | CASSFGDRNYGYTF